This paragraph reports one TCR beta chain. This entry is derived from a study of technical replicates of blood from a handful of donors. Profiling relied on immunoSEQ multiplex PCR, and the TCRdb table lists in-frame clones only, not all of them. The sample lists tens of thousands of clones, 93% seen once, with 0.2% to 0.25% in the top ten. CDR3 length equals 15 residues. Germline loops: CDR1 SGHRS, CDR2 YFSETQ. Trimming shortened V by 0 bases and J by 0 bases, and 6 bases separated the two germline ends. The J gene is TRBJ2-2, the V gene TRBV5-1; D gene ambiguous. The clonotype originates from a human donor in good health. The source material was T cells isolated from PBMCs. The CDR3: CASSLGAANTGELFF. Here the CDR3 DNA reads TGCGCCAGCAGCTTGGGGGCAGCGAACACCGGGGAGCTGTTTTTT.